The clone carrying this T cell receptor (beta chain) was seen at least ten times. Unique molecular identifiers were incorporated during preparation of the TCRbeta library. Each CDR3 protein is one row after TCRdb ran MiXCR on the PCR reads. The data contain over 200,000 distinct CDR3 sequences, under 8.5% of them singletons. Germline-derived CDR1 and CDR2 are DFQATT and SNEGSKA (reference sequence). The CDR3 runs to 14 residues. V lost 0 bases to trimming and J lost 1 base, with 9 bases between them. The data derive from a study of T-cell reconstitution after alpha-beta-depleted transplantation in children.

The chain uses TRBV20-1 and TRBJ2-5; D possibly corresponds to TRBD2 (6 bases). Here the sequenced sample was PBMCs, mostly from graft donor cells, taken 360 days after TCRalphabeta/CD19-depleted stem cell transplant. This TCR was recovered from a male patient aged 2 to 10 who had a stem cell transplant for acute myeloid leukemia, so the T cells may come from the graft donor. CDR3 DNA: TGCAGTGCTAGAGATCGGGACTTCCAAGAGACCCAGTACTTC. This encodes CSARDRDFQETQYF.